This TCR beta chain derives from a study of human T cells and chemical hapten exposure. Study information: DPC (0.01%) was patch tested on the upper back and read at 6 days.

Noted time point: patch test 2, 6 weeks after DPC sensitization. Treatment in this sample: therapeutic diphenylcyclopropenone sensitization with weekly scalp DPC. Total RNA came from unfractionated whole blood. Looked up from germline, CDR1 is MNHEY and CDR2 is SVGEGT. V lost 0 bases to trimming and J lost 4 bases, with 9 bases between them. This CDR3 spans 15 amino acids. TCRdb itself ran the RACE reads through MiXCR, one entry per CDR3 protein. The profile shows 350,000 to 400,000 distinct CDR3 sequences, about 6% of them singletons. This material consisted of whole blood, taken in connection with sensitization to the hapten diphenylcyclopropenone (DPC). V gene TRBV6-2 or TRBV6-3 combines with J gene TRBJ2-2, with unresolved D. The sequence derives from a woman younger than 30 with alopecia areata. Some clones in this sample may be carry-over from other donors' samples. The CDR3 protein is CASSYSLGVTGELFF. Here the CDR3 DNA reads TGTGCCAGCAGTTACTCTCTTGGGGTCACCGGGGAGCTGTTTTTT.